This T cell receptor (beta chain) was sequenced for a study of blood T cell repertoires in COVID-19. Study-wide context: Samples taken during acute and convalescent COVID-19 were collected in the United States, Italy and Spain.

Profiling relied on immunoSEQ multiplex PCR, and the TCRdb table lists in-frame clones only, not all of them. The table has 100,000 to 150,000 clones, approximately 81% seen once. The CDR3 covers 13 residues. Trimming removed 10 bases from V and 0 bases from J, with 13 bases in between. The germline V gene encodes CDR1 MDHEN and CDR2 SYDVKM. The receptor was derived from an elderly man with COVID-19, enrolled during active disease. The V and J genes are TRBV28 and TRBJ2-7; D remains ambiguous. The sequencing input was peripheral blood. The CDR3 is CATYSSSSYEQYF. As DNA, the CDR3 is TGTGCCACTTATAGCTCCAGCTCCTACGAGCAGTACTTC.